These 4 T cell receptor beta chains were sequenced from one sample in a study of blood T cells in healthy people across ages (dated by TCRdb to about 2015). The method behind the library was 5' RACE. Sequencing took place on an Illumina HiSeq 2500. The second PCR ran for about 6 to 12 cycles and used a J-beta primer mix along with a sample-barcoded 5' primer. The raw public reads went through TCRdb reprocessing: fastp at Q25, MiXCR clone calling, in-frame beta chains kept. For every CDR3 protein sequence, its rows merge into one entry that carries the most common genes and DNA. This sample comprises some 700,000 distinct CDR3 sequences, about 42% of them detected only once. The leading ten clones occupy 20% to 25% of the sample. The sequencing sample was made of blood. These receptors all stem from an older woman in good health.

Details on this clonotype: A read error may explain this, as a much larger clone is one base away. This chain's CDR3 is CASSFASGGTRELFF. As DNA, the CDR3 is TGTGCCAGCAGTTTCGCTTCTGGGGGCACCAGGGAGCTGTTTTTT. The genes are TRBV28 and TRBJ2-2; D perhaps matches TRBD1 (6 bases). The CDR3 has 15 amino acids. In germline, CDR1 is MDHEN, CDR2 SYDVKM.

The rearrangement joins TRBV6-2 or TRBV6-3 to TRBJ1-2; TRBD1 matches at 7 bases. Germline V CDR1 and CDR2: MNHEY, SVGEGT. Germline trimming cut 6 bases from V and 4 bases from J; bases unmatched to any gene: 11. The CDR3 contains 15 residues. CDR3 residues: CASSYDGTAFYGYTF. The CDR3 region has the DNA TGTGCCAGCAGCTACGACGGGACAGCTTTCTATGGCTACACCTTC.

The rearrangement links TRBV3-1 to TRBJ1-1; unclear D gene. The CDR3 loop spans 12 amino acids. Trimming pared 3 bases from V and 5 bases from J, leaving 7 bases between. CDR1 and CDR2 from the germline V gene are LGHDT and YNNKEL (reference sequence). DNA for the CDR3: TGTGCCAGCAGCCAGGCCGGGACTGAAGCTTTCTTT. This sequence encodes CASSQAGTEAFF.

As for this clonotype: A single base separates this from a much larger clone, so it may be a read error. The genes are TRBV6-2 or TRBV6-3 and TRBJ2-5; a possible D gene is TRBD2 (6 bases). With the DNA end fitting TRBJ2-7 better, the J assignment may be wrong. Germline loops: CDR1 MNHEY, CDR2 SVGEGT. The CDR3 loop spans 13 amino acids. The CDR3 sequence is CASSYEGRYEQYF. Written as DNA, the CDR3 is TGTGCCAGCAGTTACGAGGGGAGGTACGAGCAGTACTTC.